This T cell receptor beta chain was sequenced during a study of early T cells in non-severe SARS-CoV-2 infection (dated by TCRdb to 2020 to 2022). In terms of the full investigation: TCR sequencing used bulk RNA from unsorted whole blood, so alpha and beta chains could not be paired. The investigation overall reported the following: VDJdb matching was skewed toward anti-spike CD8 responses and likely underestimated virus-specific expansions, missing private and CD4 specificities.

This was a case-control study nested in a cohort of healthcare workers in London, UK, who had nasopharyngeal swab PCR tests and blood samples taken every week. Healthcare workers were recruited during the week of the UK lockdown, between 23 and 31 March 2020, and followed weekly for up to about 15 weeks. Receptor amplification or capture employed 5' RACE. TCRdb shows the sequencer as NextSeq 500. In the TCR library protocol, unique molecular identifiers were attached to individual cDNA molecules to correct for PCR bias and sequencing error. TCR alpha and beta chains were both sequenced, and the abundances of alpha and beta sequences in each sample were closely correlated with each other. From the authors' description of their analysis: Decombinator V4 was used to annotate TCR sequences for V gene, J gene and CDR3. Expanded TCRs were defined as changing significantly between any two time points under a Poisson model with p below 0.0001. Abundances of TCRs were expressed as counts per million after normalisation to the total number of TCRs sequenced in each sample. MAIT TCRs were defined by TRAV1-2 paired with TRAJ12, TRAJ20 or TRAJ33, and iNKT TCRs by TRAV10 paired with TRAJ18. VDJdb, accessed 1 November 2021, was searched for CMV, EBV and SARS-CoV-2 annotated TCRs, with TCRs annotated for multiple antigens excluded. Using fastp at Q25 and MiXCR, TCRdb reprocessed the public reads and kept productive beta chains. When rows share a CDR3 protein, they turn into one entry using the most common DNA and genes. TCRdb assigned the V and J calls; the authors' analysis was not used. The sample data list more than 35,000 distinct CDR3 sequences, and around 5% of these were observed just once. The ten largest clones represent about 27% of the sample.

CDR1 DFQATT and CDR2 SNEGSKA are derived from the germline V gene (reference sequence). V gives up 3 bases and J gives up 2 bases, and the segment between their germline ends measures 14 bases. The CDR3 spans 14 residues, from the cysteine through the phenylalanine. Only CDR3 DNA remains: 42 bases, in frame from the first base. Many counts were recorded for this clonotype. Its antigen is unknown. Base qualities are missing; no much larger clone stands one base away. What was sequenced was whole blood. This clonotype was sampled from an adult who was a healthcare worker with PCR-confirmed SARS-CoV-2 infection or an uninfected control (not recorded which). This chain is built from TRBV20-1 and TRBJ2-7; a tentative D match to TRBD2 spans 6 bases. The CDR3 loop reads CSASPGTLTYEQYF. The bases are TGCAGTGCTAGCCCCGGGACTCTAACCTACGAGCAGTACTTC.